This TCR beta chain was observed in a study of blood T cell repertoires in COVID-19. Clones were read by immunoSEQ multiplex PCR, and TCRdb kept only the in-frame ones, dropping some. The sample carries about 350,000 clones, 88% recorded once. The CDR3 consists of 14 residues. Germline CDR1 MDHEN, CDR2 SYDVKM. The ends were cut back, 4 bases at V and 2 bases at J, with 12 bases in the middle. The origin of this receptor is a woman aged 70-85 years with COVID-19, enrolled during active disease. Material: peripheral blood. This sequence joins TRBV28 and TRBJ2-7; maybe TRBD2 (6 bases). This CDR3 reads CASSSIAATYEQYF. For the CDR3, the DNA is TGTGCCAGCAGTTCTATAGCGGCCACCTACGAGCAGTACTTC.